This TCR beta chain was sequenced for a study of blood T cell repertoires in COVID-19. CDR1 is MGHRA, CDR2 YSYEKL, per germline. This CDR3 is 16 amino acids long. V gave up 4 bases and J gave up 8 bases; unmatched junction bases: 14. Repertoires were generated with immunoSEQ multiplex PCR, while TCRdb's copy carries only in-frame clones and drops some. This sample has about 64,000 clones; approximately 90% occur once, and the top ten carry roughly 3.9%. This clonotype was sampled from a man in his 70s with acute or convalescent COVID-19. V usage is TRBV4-1 and J usage is TRBJ2-1, with 7 nucleotides matching TRBD2. Sample: peripheral blood. This CDR3 is CASSPLGGGFRDEQFF. Here the CDR3 DNA reads TGCGCCAGCAGCCCCCTGGGCGGGGGTTTTAGGGATGAGCAGTTCTTC.